This T cell receptor beta chain was identified in a study of T cell responses to AZD1222 COVID-19 vaccine. TCRdb keeps only in-frame clones here, not all; method: immunoSEQ multiplex PCR. The table includes approximately 110,000 clones, about 89% detected once. The source of this sequence is an adult in good health. The material was peripheral blood, obtained on day 0 of AZD1222 vaccination.

The CDR3 region is CASSSGTPNSPLHF. Here the CDR3 DNA reads TGTGCCAGCAGCTCTGGGACCCCCAATTCACCCCTCCACTTT. J is TRBJ1-6 and V is TRBV5-4, with a possible D match to TRBD1 (5 bases). Trimming took off 3 bases at V and 7 bases at J, with 11 bases between the two ends. The CDR3 has 14 amino acids. Germline V gene data show CDR1 as SGHNT and CDR2 as YYREEE (reference sequence).